This TCR beta chain originates from a study of beta chain features in type 1 diabetes. Study-level background: Age, gender and cell yields were similar between patients and healthy donors. The study, taken as a whole, reports: Among all four CD4+ subsets, Type 1 diabetes patients had TCRB CDR3s that were moderately but significantly shorter. Fewer junction insertions and more nucleotide deletions appeared in type 1 diabetes patients. The study found that naive, central memory and Treg TCRB repertoires appeared more similar in patients than in healthy donors.

Comments on this clone: The antigen remains undetermined.

Sequencing targeted expressed TCRB transcripts, as all isolated RNA had been reverse transcribed. The data were produced by immunoSEQ multiplex PCR, yet TCRdb's version contains in-frame clones alone and is incomplete. The sample includes 93,000 or so clones, around 30% seen only once; the top ten take 0.5% to 0.55%. This CDR3 comprises 15 residues. Germline V lookup: CDR1 KGHSH, CDR2 LQKENI. Trimming stripped 3 bases from V and 1 base from J, with 9 bases between. Sorting gave populations that all exceeded 95% purity. The chain couples TRBV18 to TRBJ2-2, with a tentative D call TRBD1 (6 bases). Sample: central memory CD4+ T cells from blood. The TCR was taken from a woman under 30 with type 1 diabetes. CDR3 coding DNA: TGTGCCAGCTCACCCCTCAGGGGGAACACCGGGGAGCTGTTTTTT. Translated: CASSPLRGNTGELFF.